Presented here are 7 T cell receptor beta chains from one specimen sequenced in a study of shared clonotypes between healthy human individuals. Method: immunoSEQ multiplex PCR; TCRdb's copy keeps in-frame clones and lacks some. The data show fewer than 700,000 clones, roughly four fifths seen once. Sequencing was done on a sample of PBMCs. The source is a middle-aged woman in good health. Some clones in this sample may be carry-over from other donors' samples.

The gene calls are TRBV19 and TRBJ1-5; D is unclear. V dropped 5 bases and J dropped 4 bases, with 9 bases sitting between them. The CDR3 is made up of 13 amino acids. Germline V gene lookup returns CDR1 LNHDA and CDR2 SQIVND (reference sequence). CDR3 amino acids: CASSLQQNQPQHF. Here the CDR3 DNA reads TGTGCCAGTAGTTTACAGCAAAATCAGCCCCAGCATTTT.

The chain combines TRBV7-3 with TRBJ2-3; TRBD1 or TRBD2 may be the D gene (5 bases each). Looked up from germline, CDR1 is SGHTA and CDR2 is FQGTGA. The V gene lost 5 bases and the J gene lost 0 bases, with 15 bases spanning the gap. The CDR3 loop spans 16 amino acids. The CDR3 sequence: CASSPRDPSSTDTQYF. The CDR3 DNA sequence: TGTGCCAGCAGCCCCCGGGACCCATCTAGCACAGATACGCAGTATTTT.

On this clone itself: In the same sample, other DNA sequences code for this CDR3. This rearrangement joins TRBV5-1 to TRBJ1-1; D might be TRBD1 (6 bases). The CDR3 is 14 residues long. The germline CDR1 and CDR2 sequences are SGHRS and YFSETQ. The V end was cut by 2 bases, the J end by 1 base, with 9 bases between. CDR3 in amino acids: CASSLLQGNTEAFF. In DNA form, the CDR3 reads TGCGCCAGCAGCTTATTACAGGGGAACACTGAAGCTTTCTTT.

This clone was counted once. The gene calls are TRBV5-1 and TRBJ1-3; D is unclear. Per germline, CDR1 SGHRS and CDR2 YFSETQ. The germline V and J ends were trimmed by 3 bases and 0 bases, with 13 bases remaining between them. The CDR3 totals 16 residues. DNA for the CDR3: TGCGCCAGCAGCTCAAGTGGCGGGAGCTCTGGAAACACCATATATTTT. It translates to CASSSSGGSSGNTIYF.

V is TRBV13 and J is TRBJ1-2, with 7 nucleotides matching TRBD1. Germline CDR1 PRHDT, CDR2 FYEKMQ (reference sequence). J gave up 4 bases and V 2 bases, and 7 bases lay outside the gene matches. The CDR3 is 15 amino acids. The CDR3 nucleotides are TGTGCCAGCAGCTTAAACAGGGGTCAAACCTATGGCTACACCTTC. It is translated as CASSLNRGQTYGYTF.

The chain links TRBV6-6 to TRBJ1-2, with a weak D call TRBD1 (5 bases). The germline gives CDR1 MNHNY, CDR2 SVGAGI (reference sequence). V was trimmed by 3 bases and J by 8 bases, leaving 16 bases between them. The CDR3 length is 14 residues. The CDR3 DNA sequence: TGTGCCAGCAGTTATCCGGACACGGTGGAAGGCTACACCTTC. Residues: CASSYPDTVEGYTF.

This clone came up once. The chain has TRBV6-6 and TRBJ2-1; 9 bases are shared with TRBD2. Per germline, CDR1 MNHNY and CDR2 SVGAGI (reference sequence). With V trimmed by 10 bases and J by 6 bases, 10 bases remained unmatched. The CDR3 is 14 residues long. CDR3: CATRPGLALNEQFF. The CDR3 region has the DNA TGTGCCACTCGACCGGGACTAGCTCTCAATGAGCAGTTCTTC.